The clone carrying this T cell receptor beta chain was recorded many times. Antigen unknown. These data belong to a study of regulatory T cells in long-lasting Graves disease. Study-level findings and limits: TRBV28, TRBJ1-2 and TRBJ2-5 emerged as the favored segments in persistent disease. It was peripheral blood alone, not thyroid tissue, that was studied.

The J segment lost 7 bases and the V segment lost 2 bases, leaving 14 bases of the junction unmatched. The CDR3 length is 18 residues. CDR1 is SEHNR and CDR2 is FQNEAQ in the germline V gene (reference sequence). Investigators prepared the TCR beta libraries by applying iRepertoire HTBI primers and Arm-PCR of CDR3 regions. TCRdb reprocessed the multiplex PCR reads with MiXCR, giving one entry per CDR3 protein. Here the sample spans hundreds of thousands of distinct CDR3 sequences, less than 20% being singletons. The time point here: newly diagnosed GD, antithyroid drugs for less than 3 months. Researchers made the TCR library from RNA that was extracted from PBMCs. The same sample was also used in a study of T cells in Graves' hyperthyroidism and ophthalmopathy. In that study: Peripheral blood also featured most of the thyroid clonotypes expanded above 0.001.

The specimen was peripheral blood mononuclear cells (PBMCs), collected at new diagnosis, from a patient treated with antithyroid drugs. The clonotype originates from a woman aged 25 to 39 with Graves disease. This sequence joins TRBV7-9 and TRBJ2-2; 9 bases align to TRBD2. CDR3 protein: CASSLPSGRTSVGGELFF. The DNA of the CDR3 is TGTGCCAGCAGCTTACCCAGCGGGAGGACCTCGGTAGGCGGGGAGCTGTTTTTT.